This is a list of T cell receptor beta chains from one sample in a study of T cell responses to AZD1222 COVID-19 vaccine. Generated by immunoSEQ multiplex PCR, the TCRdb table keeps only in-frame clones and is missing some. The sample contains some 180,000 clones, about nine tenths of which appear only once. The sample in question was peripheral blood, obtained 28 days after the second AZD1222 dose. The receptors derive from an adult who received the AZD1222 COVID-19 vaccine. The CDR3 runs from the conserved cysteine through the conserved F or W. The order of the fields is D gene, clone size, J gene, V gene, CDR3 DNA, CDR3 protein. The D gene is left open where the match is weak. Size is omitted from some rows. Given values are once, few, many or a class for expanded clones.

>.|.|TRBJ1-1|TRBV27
TGTGCCAGCAGCCCAGCTACCTCGTGGACTGAAGCTTTCTTT
CASSPATSWTEAFF
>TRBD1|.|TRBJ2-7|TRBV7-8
TGTGCCAGCAGCGCCACAGGGGGCTCCTACGAGCAGTACTTC
CASSATGGSYEQYF
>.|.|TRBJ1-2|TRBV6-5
TGTGCCAGCAGTTACTCAGTCGGGAGCTTATATGGCTACACCTTC
CASSYSVGSLYGYTF
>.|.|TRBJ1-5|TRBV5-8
TGTGCCAGCAGCTTGGTAGGTCAGAGTCTTAGCAATCAGCCCCAGCATTTT
CASSLVGQSLSNQPQHF
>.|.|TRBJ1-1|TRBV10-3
TGTGCCATCAGTGAGGGCGGGGGAAGGGGCACTGAAGCTTTCTTT
CAISEGGGRGTEAFF
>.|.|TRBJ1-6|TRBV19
TGTGCCAGTTCTCTGACAGGCGGACGAGGTTCACCCCTCCACTTT
CASSLTGGRGSPLHF
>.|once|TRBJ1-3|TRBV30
TGTGCCTGGACTTTTCCGGGACATCTCTCTGGAAACACCATATATTTT
CAWTFPGHLSGNTIYF
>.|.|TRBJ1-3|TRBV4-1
TGCGCCAGCAGCCATGAGGACAGCTCTGGAAACACCATATATTTT
CASSHEDSSGNTIYF
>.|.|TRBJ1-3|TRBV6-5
TGTGCCAGCAGTTACTCTGGAAACACCATATATTTT
CASSYSGNTIYF
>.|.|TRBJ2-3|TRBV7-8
TGTGCCAGCAGCCGAGGACCCCTTGGGACAGATACGCAGTATTTT
CASSRGPLGTDTQYF
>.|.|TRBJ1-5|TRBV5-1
TGCGCCAGCAGCTTGGAGGGGTATAGCAATCAGCCCCAGCATTTT
CASSLEGYSNQPQHF
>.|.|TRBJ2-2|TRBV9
TGTGCCAGCAGCGTAGAATCCGGGGGAGTGCGAAACACCGGGGAGCTGTTTTTT
CASSVESGGVRNTGELFF
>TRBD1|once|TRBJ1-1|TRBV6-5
TGTGCCAGCAGTAGGACAGGGTCCTCTGAAGCTTTCTTT
CASSRTGSSEAFF
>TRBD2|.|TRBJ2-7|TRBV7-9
TGTGCCAGCAGCTTAGGGCTAGCGGGGGGACGCTCCTACGAGCAGTACTTC
CASSLGLAGGRSYEQYF
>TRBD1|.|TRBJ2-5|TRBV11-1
TGTGCCAGCAGCTTAGCGTTGGGACAGGGAGAGACCCAGTACTTC
CASSLALGQGETQYF
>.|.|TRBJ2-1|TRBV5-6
TGTGCCAGCACCTCTGGGGCGGAGCAGTTCTTC
CASTSGAEQFF
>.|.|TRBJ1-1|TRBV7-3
TGTGCCAGCAGCTTGACAGTGAACACTGAAGCTTTCTTT
CASSLTVNTEAFF
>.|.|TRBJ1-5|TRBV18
TGTGCCAGCTCACCACCGAGCCCTAAGCTTACAGGTACTAATCAGCCCCAGCATTTT
CASSPPSPKLTGTNQPQHF
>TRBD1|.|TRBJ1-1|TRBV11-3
TGTGCCAGCAGCCCAGGGGGCGCGAGCACTGAAGCTTTCTTT
CASSPGGASTEAFF
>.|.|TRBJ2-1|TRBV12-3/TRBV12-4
TGTGCCAGCAGGGGGGTCTACAATGAGCAGTTCTTC
CASRGVYNEQFF
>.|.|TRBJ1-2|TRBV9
TGTGCCAGCACCGGAGGGTCTGGGTATGGCTACACCTTC
CASTGGSGYGYTF
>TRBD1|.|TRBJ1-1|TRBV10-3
TGTGCCATCCACCCGGGACAGGGGACTGTGAACACTGAAGCTTTCTTT
CAIHPGQGTVNTEAFF
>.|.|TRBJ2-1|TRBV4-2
TGTGCCAGCAGCCAATTAACCGGGGCCTCCTACAATGAGCAGTTCTTC
CASSQLTGASYNEQFF
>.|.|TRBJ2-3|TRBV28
TGTGCCAGCAGCCCACGCTATGCAAGCACAGATACGCAGTATTTT
CASSPRYASTDTQYF
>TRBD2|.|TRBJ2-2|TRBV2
TGTGCCAGCAGTAGACCTCTAGCGGGAGGGGCGGGGGAGCTGTTTTTT
CASSRPLAGGAGELFF
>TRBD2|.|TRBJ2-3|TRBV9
TGTGCCAGCAGCCCAACTAGCGGCGCCACAGATACGCAGTATTTT
CASSPTSGATDTQYF
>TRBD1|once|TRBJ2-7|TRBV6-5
TGTGCCAGCAGTTATACCAACAGGGGGCGGTCGTACTTC
CASSYTNRGRSYF
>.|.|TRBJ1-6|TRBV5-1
TGCGCCAGCAGCTTGGACGGACACCCTAATTCACCCCTCCACTTT
CASSLDGHPNSPLHF
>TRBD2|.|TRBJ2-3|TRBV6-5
TGTGCCAGCAGGACGGGGGGATTGCATACGCAGTATTTT
CASRTGGLHTQYF
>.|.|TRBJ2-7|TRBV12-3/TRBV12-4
TGTGCCAGCAGTTTCAGCGGTGTCTACGAGCAGTACTTC
CASSFSGVYEQYF
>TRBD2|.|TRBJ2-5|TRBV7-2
TGTGCCAGCAGCCCGGGACTAGCGGGGGGTGGGGAGACCCAGTACTTC
CASSPGLAGGGETQYF
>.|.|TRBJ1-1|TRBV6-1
TGTGCCAGCAGTGAAGCTTACAGGGCCACTGAAGCTTTCTTT
CASSEAYRATEAFF
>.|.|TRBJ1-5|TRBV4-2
TGTGCCAGCAGCCATGCCACCCCAGGGAGCAATCAGCCCCAGCATTTT
CASSHATPGSNQPQHF
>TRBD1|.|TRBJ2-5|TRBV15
TGTGCCACCAGCAGAGATCCGACAGGGCAAGAGACCCAGTACTTC
CATSRDPTGQETQYF
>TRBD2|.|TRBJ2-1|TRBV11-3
TGTGCCAGCAGCCCTAGCCTAGCGGGGGGGAATGAGCAGTTCTTC
CASSPSLAGGNEQFF
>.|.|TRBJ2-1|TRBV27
TGTGCCAGCAGCTCCCCGACTACCCATGAGCAGTTCTTC
CASSSPTTHEQFF
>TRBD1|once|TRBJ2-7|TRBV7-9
TGTGCCAGACGGGACAGGGTTCCGTCACCCTCCTACGAGCAGTACTTC
CARRDRVPSPSYEQYF
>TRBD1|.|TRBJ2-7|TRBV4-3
TGCGCCAGCAGCCAAGATTCGACAGGGATGGGCGAGCAGTACTTC
CASSQDSTGMGEQYF
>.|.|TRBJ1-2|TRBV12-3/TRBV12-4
TGTGCCAGCAGCCCCGGGGGATCCTATGGCTACACCTTC
CASSPGGSYGYTF
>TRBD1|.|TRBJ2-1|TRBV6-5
TGTGCCAGACGACAGGGAACTCCATACAATGAGCAGTTCTTC
CARRQGTPYNEQFF